This entry concerns a single TCR beta chain. Its specific antigen is unknown. Nothing much larger sits one base from this clone, and base qualities are not available. This record comes from a study of vaccination effects on CD4 cells after COVID-19 (dated by TCRdb to the early 2020s). General notes on the study: Post-vaccine samples across the study were collected a median of 72 days after the second dose, with a range of 14 to 241. Altogether, 10 COVID-19 convalescent patients and several SARS-CoV-2-naive healthy vaccine recipients made up the full study. SARS-CoV-2 spike-specific CD4+ TCR repertoires were compared before and after mRNA vaccination in COVID-19 convalescent patients and in infection-naive vaccine recipients. In the study, cultures from other donors were sequenced using the Oncomine TCR Beta short-read assay on an Illumina iSeq 100. Broad study findings and their caveats: In healthy vaccine recipients, vaccine-induced clones were almost all SARS-CoV-2 mono-reactive, with only 1 of 255 being cross-reactive with common cold coronaviruses. Limitations of the study were the small number of convalescent patients and the absence of early post-infection timepoints. Both infection-induced and vaccine-induced clones contracted markedly at late post-vaccination timepoints, which is consistent with waning T cell responses.

Library preparation employed the immunoSEQ multiplex PCR assay. DNA from the cultured, isolated CD4+ T cells was subjected to TCR beta CDR3 sequencing. As for how the authors treated the data: Non-productive TCR sequences were removed and reads were trimmed to the CDR3 region, keeping CDR3s of at least 7 amino acids. The MANAFEST web app was used to identify antigen-specific clonotypes by comparing expansion in peptide wells with expansion in reference cultures. For clones to be considered positive, expansion at FDR<0.05 versus reference and all other wells, an odds ratio above 5, and a frequency above 0.1% in two replicate wells were required. Cross-reactive clonotypes were defined as significantly expanded in SARS-CoV-2 spike wells and in at least one common cold coronavirus spike condition. Levenshtein distance calculated with the stringdist R package was used to assess CDR3 similarity, and unrooted trees were constructed with ape in R 3.6.1. The clones in this table, taken by TCRdb from immuneACCESS, are in-frame only. Not every clone is retained; where verified, under half of the shortfall comes from an unresolved V gene, and the cause of the rest is unknown. The V and J calls and the clone size are those of that table, but D and trimming were determined from the DNA. The sample table records about 24,000 clones; roughly 73% of these occur just once. About 24% of the sample belongs to the ten largest clones.

To identify antigen-specific CD4+ T cell clonotypes by their expansion, the ViraFEST assay first stimulated PBMC with viral peptide pools and then applied TCR sequencing. After roughly 11 days of culture, CD4+ T cells were isolated with the EasySep CD4+ T cell isolation kit. Each participant received two doses of an mRNA SARS-CoV-2 vaccine, either BNT162b2 or mRNA-1273. Negative nucleocapsid antibody results before and after vaccination confirmed that the healthy vaccine recipients had no prior SARS-CoV-2 infection. Each well held roughly 2 million PBMC cultured in IMDM containing approximately 5.3% human AB serum, approximately 10 IU/ml IL-2 and gentamicin, along with 8 to 10 ug/ml peptides. On days 3 and 7, half of the culture medium was replaced with fresh IL-2-containing medium. Unless noted otherwise, every peptide stimulation condition was cultured in triplicate wells. PBMC were separated from whole blood using Ficoll-Paque Plus gradient centrifugation and were then either cryopreserved at -140C or used fresh. Overlapping peptide pools spanned the spike proteins of SARS-CoV-2 and the common cold coronaviruses HCoV-NL63, HCoV-OC43 and HCoV-229E. Genomic DNA was extracted from cultured CD4+ T cells with the QIAamp micro DNA kit.

V gives up 5 bases and J gives up 4 bases, and the segment between their germline ends measures 11 bases. From the cysteine up to the phenylalanine, the CDR3 has a length of 13 residues. The entry retains the CDR3 DNA only, 39 bases that are in frame from base 1. The germline V gene (reference sequence) sets CDR1 to PRHDT and CDR2 to FYEKMQ. The rearrangement joined TRBV13 to TRBJ1-2; the D gene cannot be resolved reliably. This clonotype was obtained from a human donor who received a COVID-19 vaccine. This specimen was CD4+ T cells from PBMCs cultured with HCoV-NL63 spike peptides, taken after COVID-19 vaccination. Read against the paper, the sample's cell subset or site label means: HCoV-NL63 spike overlapping peptide pool stimulation. The nucleotide sequence is given as TGTGCCAGCAGCACCGACTTAACCTATGGCTACACCTTC. Its protein product is CASSTDLTYGYTF. Extended through the reference TRBV13 and TRBJ1-2 proteins, this CDR3 yields the full variable domain: AAGVIQSPRHLIKEKRETATLKCYPIPRHDTVYWYQQGPGQDPQFLISFYEKMQSDKGSIPDRFSAQQFSDYHSELNMSSLELGDSALYFCASSTDLTYGYTFGSGTRLTVV.